This T cell receptor beta chain was captured in a study of cytomegalovirus exposure and HLA in healthy donors. Study at large: Approximately 85 million unique TCRs from HLA-typed donors were held in an early release of data.

This CDR3 spans 14 amino acids. The germline V gene has CDR1 MNHEY and CDR2 SVGAGI. J gave up 2 bases and V 5 bases, and 5 bases lay outside the gene matches. The study ran its PCR with 60 Vbeta and 13 Jbeta primers. Repertoires were generated with immunoSEQ multiplex PCR, while TCRdb's copy carries only in-frame clones and drops some. Here the sample spans roughly 140,000 clones, roughly four fifths being singletons. The clonotype was recovered from a young man in good health and CMV-seropositive. This chain connects TRBV6-5 to TRBJ1-2; 7 nucleotides align to TRBD1. The sample comprised PBMCs. The CDR3 sequence is CASSRYRGNYGYTF. The DNA of the CDR3 is TGTGCCAGCAGTCGCTACAGGGGAAACTATGGCTACACCTTC.